A selection of T cell receptor beta chains follows, all from one sample in a study of T-cell reconstitution after alpha-beta-depleted transplantation in children. MiXCR, run by TCRdb on the PCR reads, gives a single entry per CDR3 protein. The profile shows approximately 230,000 distinct CDR3 sequences, more than 20% of them singletons. The material sequenced was PBMCs, mostly from graft donor cells, taken 360 days after TCRalphabeta/CD19-depleted stem cell transplant. The receptors derive from a female patient aged 2-10 years who had a stem cell transplant for congenital amegakaryocytic thrombocytopenia, so the T cells may come from the graft donor. Each CDR3 is given with its conserved first and last residue. The order of the fields is V gene, clone size, CDR3 protein. Size values are once, few and many counts, or a class for expanded clones, and some rows have none.

TRBV7-9,NA,CASSYTSIYKTGELFF
TRBV4-1,NA,CASSQDPSGSFYEQYF
TRBV5-1,many,CASSHYSTVSSTDTQYF
TRBV11-2,NA,CASSLGDYEQYF
TRBV5-1,NA,CASSLGAGGLNYGYTF
TRBV13,once,CASSQTGGMEYEQYF
TRBV2,NA,CASTEGRFQETQYF
TRBV6-1,once,CASSETSADGGYTF
TRBV3-1,many,CASSQDLSVEQFF
TRBV4-2,NA,CASSQDQGGVNSNQPQHF
TRBV7-9,few,CASSSRREIDEQFF
TRBV11-2,NA,CASSALAGATYEQYF
TRBV7-9,NA,CASSLNRGPGELFF
TRBV6-1,few,CASSTPGPKNTEAFF
TRBV12-3/TRBV12-4,few,CASSSRVTGSPGTGELFF
TRBV2,NA,CASEGLEGANVLTF
TRBV28,NA,CASSPPWDRREKLFF
TRBV12-3/TRBV12-4,many,CASRPASSTYGYTF
TRBV4-1,NA,CASSQGLRGGKNYEQYF
TRBV2,NA,CASSVRASDNEQFF
TRBV5-1,NA,CASSRTGQGGSYNSPLHF
TRBV5-1,many,CASSLTGTRDNEQFF
TRBV3-1,NA,CASSQDRVRGEKLFF
TRBV20-1,NA,CSAEVLAGGKETQYF
TRBV12-3/TRBV12-4,few,CASSYKKGLAGVPGADTQYF
TRBV9,few,CASSSLRGVGEAFF
TRBV28,NA,CASSVQGLAKNIQYF
TRBV20-1,many,CSALRISGLGKDTQYF
TRBV6-5,many,CASTTSPGDRENTEAFF
TRBV10-3,NA,CAIRDMPSEQYF
TRBV5-1,many,CASSLIPGDTEAFF
TRBV27,NA,CASSLFVAGTNEQFF
TRBV4-1,few,CASSQGYEGYEQYF